This T cell receptor beta chain stems from a study of beta chain features in type 1 diabetes. Whole-study context: There were some 98 million sorted cells examined across all samples.

Of the isolated RNA, all was reverse transcribed, and so the sequenced material was expressed TCRB transcripts. Method: immunoSEQ multiplex PCR; TCRdb's copy keeps in-frame clones and lacks some. The sample records about 340,000 clones, 7.5% to 9% being singletons. Cell sorting via CD45RO/CCR7/CD25/CD127/CD95/CD27 was performed to obtain CD4+ naive, central memory, regulatory and stem cell-like memory cells. The CDR3 is 14 amino acids. V lost 0 bases, J lost 0 bases, and 6 bases lay in between. The V gene's germline CDR1 is SGHNT and CDR2 YYREEE (reference sequence). The receptor was derived from a woman aged 18-35 years in good health. Sequenced material: central memory CD4+ T cells from blood. The rearrangement links TRBV5-4 to TRBJ2-5, with D possibly TRBD1 on 5 matching bases. CDR3 sequence (DNA): TGTGCCAGCAGCTTGGTACAGGACCAAGAGACCCAGTACTTC. Translated, it gives CASSLVQDQETQYF. The complete variable domain, with remaining parts taken from reference TRBV5-4 and TRBJ2-5, reads ETGVTQSPTHLIKTRGQQVTLRCSSQSGHNTVSWYQQALGQGPQFIFQYYREEENGRGNFPPRFSGLQFPNYSSELNVNALELDDSALYLCASSLVQDQETQYFGPGTRLLVL.